These 9 T cell receptor beta chains were sequenced from one sample in a study of blood T cell repertoires in COVID-19. Some clones are missing from TCRdb's copy, which holds only in-frame ones; the method was immunoSEQ multiplex PCR. The sample lists some 260,000 clones, about 79% occurring once. The sequenced sample was peripheral blood. These receptors originate from an elderly man with acute or convalescent COVID-19.

The chain recombines TRBV12-5 with TRBJ1-1; the match to TRBD1 covers 12 bases. Germline V gives CDR1 LGHNT, CDR2 FRNRAP. V dropped 3 bases and J dropped 6; count of bases not matched to a gene: 2. This CDR3 region has 14 residues. CDR3 nucleotide sequence: TGTGCTAGTGGTTTATGGGACAGGGGGCCTGAAGCTTTCTTT. Translation gives CASGLWDRGPEAFF.

The chain combines TRBV19 with TRBJ2-1, with 12 bases identical to TRBD2. The germline V gene has CDR1 LNHDA and CDR2 SQIVND (reference sequence). The J segment lost 2 bases and the V segment lost 3 bases, leaving 5 bases of the junction unmatched. CDR3 size: 17 residues. DNA of the CDR3: TGTGCCAGTAGTATTGCAGGACTAGCGGGACCCTACAATGAGCAGTTCTTC. It codes for CASSIAGLAGPYNEQFF.

The chain joins TRBV19 to TRBJ2-3; TRBD1 agrees at 10 bases. V gave up 8 bases and J gave up 0 bases; unmatched junction bases: 2. Germline V gene lookup returns CDR1 LNHDA and CDR2 SQIVND (reference sequence). The length of the CDR3 is 14 residues. CDR3 sequence reads: CASRTGGSTDTQYF. In DNA form, the CDR3 reads TGTGCCAGTCGGACAGGGGGAAGCACAGATACGCAGTATTTT. Using reference TRBV19 and TRBJ2-3 for the parts outside the CDR3, the full variable domain is DGGITQSPKYLFRKEGQNVTLSCEQNLNHDAMYWYRQDPGQGLRLIYYSQIVNDFQKGDIAEGYSVSREKKESFPLTVTSAQKNPTAFYLCASRTGGSTDTQYFGPGTRLTVL.

This sequence joins TRBV5-1 and TRBJ2-1; 12 bases match TRBD2. Germline V CDR1 and CDR2: SGHRS, YFSETQ. Germline trimming cut 4 bases from V and 6 bases from J; bases unmatched to any gene: 11. The CDR3 is 17 amino acids. The CDR3 loop reads CASSVGLAGHPVNEQFF. CDR3 in DNA: TGCGCCAGCAGCGTGGGACTAGCGGGCCACCCGGTCAATGAGCAGTTCTTC. The variable domain in full, completed from reference TRBV5-1 and TRBJ2-1, reads KAGVTQTPRYLIKTRGQQVTLSCSPISGHRSVSWYQQTPGQGLQFLFEYFSETQRNKGNFPGRFSGRQFSNSRSEMNVSTLELGDSALYLCASSVGLAGHPVNEQFFGPGTRLTVL.

The gene calls are TRBV7-2 and TRBJ1-2; D gene ambiguous. CDR3 length equals 13 residues. Germline values: CDR1 SGHTA, CDR2 FQGNSA. Trimming cost V 1 base and J 8 bases, with 11 bases left between them. For the CDR3, the DNA is TGTGCCAGCAGCTTAGACCCTAGGAACGGCTACACCTTC. This gives the protein CASSLDPRNGYTF. Complete variable domain (other parts from reference TRBV7-2 and TRBJ1-2): GAGVSQSPSNKVTEKGKDVELRCDPISGHTALYWYRQSLGQGLEFLIYFQGNSAPDKSGLPSDRFSAERTGGSVSTLTIQRTQQEDSAVYLCASSLDPRNGYTFGSGTRLTVV.

The gene calls are TRBV5-1 and TRBJ1-2; TRBD1 matches at 7 bases. CDR1 and CDR2 from the germline V gene are SGHRS and YFSETQ. V shed 3 bases and J 5 bases; nucleotides not matched to a gene: 1. The CDR3 has 12 amino acids. CDR3 region: CASSSGGYGYTF. The CDR3 nucleotides are TGCGCCAGCAGCTCAGGGGGATATGGCTACACCTTC.

The chain uses TRBV6-2 or TRBV6-3 and TRBJ2-7, with 8 positions matching TRBD2. Germline loops: CDR1 MNHEY, CDR2 SVGEGT. The CDR3 length is 14 residues. The V gene end was trimmed by 6 bases and the J gene end by 3 bases; junction bases not matched to a gene: 7. Written as DNA, the CDR3 is TGTGCCAGCAGCTTGTGGCGGGGGGACTACGAGCAGTACTTC. As protein: CASSLWRGDYEQYF.

This chain connects TRBV28 to TRBJ1-2; TRBD1 is a possible D gene (5 bases). CDR3 length: 13 residues. V dropped 7 bases and J dropped 0 bases, with 9 bases sitting between them. The germline V gene encodes CDR1 MDHEN and CDR2 SYDVKM. In DNA, the CDR3 is TGTGCCAGCAACGGGGGAACTAACTATGGCTACACCTTC. Its translation is CASNGGTNYGYTF.

The rearrangement links TRBV6-5 to TRBJ1-2; D possibly corresponds to TRBD1 (5 bases). This CDR3 has 13 amino acids. CDR1 and CDR2 from the germline V gene are MNHEY and SVGAGI. The ends were cut back, 6 bases at V and 1 base at J, with 9 bases in the middle. DNA of the CDR3: TGTGCCAGCAGAGGGGCCCTTAACTATGGCTACACCTTC. Protein product: CASRGALNYGYTF.